This record concerns one TCR beta chain sequence. The entry originates in a study of T cell changes during pregnancy in multiple sclerosis. Clones were sequenced by immunoSEQ multiplex PCR, and TCRdb holds only the in-frame ones, with some missing. The table records approximately 20,000 clones, more than 85% of them present only once. Sequencing used CD8+ T cells from peripheral blood mononuclear cells, obtained after pregnancy. The clonotype was recovered from a female donor with multiple sclerosis, enrolled in a pregnancy study.

The CDR3 region has the DNA TGTGCCAGCAGCGTAGAAAGGACTAGCGGGAGGGAAATTTTATACGAGCAGTACTTC. Translating it yields CASSVERTSGREILYEQYF. The rearrangement links TRBV9 to TRBJ2-7; 15 bases are a match to TRBD2. The V segment lost 0 bases and the J segment 4 bases; nucleotides outside the gene matches: 11. In germline, CDR1 is SGDLS, CDR2 YYNGEE. This CDR3 is built from 19 residues. Complete variable domain (other parts from reference TRBV9 and TRBJ2-7): DSGVTQTPKHLITATGQRVTLRCSPRSGDLSVYWYQQSLDQGLQFLIQYYNGEERAKGNILERFSAQQFPDLHSELNLSSLELGDSALYFCASSVERTSGREILYEQYFGPGTRLTVT.